The TCR beta chain described here comes from a study of shared clonotypes between healthy human individuals. This CDR3 has 13 residues. Germline lookup yields CDR1 GTSNPN and CDR2 SVGIG (reference sequence). Assay: immunoSEQ multiplex PCR; the TCRdb copy retains only in-frame clones and omits some. The repertoire holds over a million clones, with around 74% as singletons. Input material: memory CD4+ T cells sorted from blood. Subset denoted: CD45RA-negative fraction. This TCR was sampled from a man between 18 and 35 years old in good health. The V call is TRBV30, the J call TRBJ1-4; D may be TRBD1 (6 bases). DNA for the CDR3: TGTGCTCGTTCGGACAGCTCTAATGAAAAACTGTTTTTT. Translated, it gives CARSDSSNEKLFF.